What follows are 13 T cell receptor beta chains derived from one specimen sequenced in a study of beta chain features in type 1 diabetes. Expressed TCRB transcripts were sequenced after all isolated RNA was converted to cDNA. Assay used: immunoSEQ multiplex PCR; TCRdb lists only in-frame clones, some missing. The table records 620,000 or so clones, around 16% of them present only once. Material: naive CD4+ T cells from blood. All receptors derive from a man aged 18 to 30 in good health.

V gene TRBV7-2 combines with J gene TRBJ1-4; D is uncertain. The V gene's germline CDR1 is SGHTA and CDR2 FQGNSA. V lost 5 bases and J lost 7, with 14 bases in between. The CDR3 runs to 14 residues. As DNA, the CDR3 is TGTGCCAGCAGCCATATAAGTATGGGTGAAAAACTGTTTTTT. Amino acids: CASSHISMGEKLFF.

V is TRBV4-2 and J is TRBJ2-1, with 11 bases that match TRBD1. This CDR3 region has 15 residues. Germline assignment: CDR1 LGHNA and CDR2 YNFKEQ. Trimming cost V 3 bases and J 9 bases; bases outside gene matches: 7. DNA for the CDR3: TGTGCCAGCAGCCACTCCGGACAGGGGGCTGGTGAGCAGTTCTTC. Translation gives CASSHSGQGAGEQFF.

The rearrangement links TRBV7-9 to TRBJ2-1; maybe TRBD2 (6 bases). Trimming cost V 2 bases and J 4 bases, with 15 bases left between them. CDR1 and CDR2 (germline): SEHNR, FQNEAQ (reference sequence). CDR3 length: 16 residues. CDR3 nucleotides: TGTGCCAGCAGCTTAACCATGGGACTCCCGTACAATGAGCAGTTCTTC. Translated: CASSLTMGLPYNEQFF.

On this clone itself: The junction shows a germline mismatch at one end, possibly a read error. The V and J genes are TRBV27 and TRBJ2-7; possible D gene TRBD1, 6 bases. Germline CDR1 and CDR2: MNHEY and SMNVEV (reference sequence). The CDR3 length is 13 residues. The CDR3 region has the DNA TGTGCCAGCAGTGAACAGTACCGGGACACCCCTTCCTTC. It translates to CASSEQYRDTPSF.

For this clone: At one end the junction does not follow the germline gene, possibly because of a read error. J is TRBJ1-6 and V is TRBV12-5, with D possibly matching TRBD1 (5 bases). The CDR3 totals 18 residues. Germline-derived CDR1 and CDR2 are LGHNT and FRNRAP. CDR3 nucleotides: TGTGCTAATGGTTTGGTAATAAGGGGAGGTATGAATAATTCACCCCTCCACTTT. Translated, it gives CANGLVIRGGMNNSPLHF.

The V call is TRBV7-2, the J call TRBJ1-5; no firm D call. V was pared by 5 bases and J by 2 bases, with 10 bases between. Germline V gene lookup returns CDR1 SGHTA and CDR2 FQGNSA. The CDR3 runs 14 residues. CDR3 sequence reads: CASSHGGGNQPQHF. For the CDR3, the DNA is TGTGCCAGCAGCCACGGTGGCGGCAATCAGCCCCAGCATTTT.

This clone has more than one count but fewer than ten. Relative to the germline gene, one junction end is altered; a read error may explain this. This rearrangement joins TRBV7-2 to TRBJ2-7; 9 bases are shared with TRBD1. CDR3 length: 14 amino acids. The germline V gene encodes CDR1 SGHTA and CDR2 FQGNSA. Here the CDR3 reads CASSLTGQGRLLVF. CDR3 in DNA: TGTGCCAGCAGCTTAACGGGACAGGGTCGATTGTTAGTCTTC.

This rearrangement joins TRBV6-5 to TRBJ2-7; D possibly uses TRBD1 or TRBD2 (6 bases each). The CDR3 runs 16 residues. Trimming removed 0 bases from V and 0 bases from J, with 12 bases in between. Per germline, CDR1 MNHEY and CDR2 SVGAGI. The CDR3, as DNA: TGTGCCAGCAGTTACTCAGGGGGGCGCAACTCCTACGAGCAGTACTTC. Its translation: CASSYSGGRNSYEQYF.

This chain links TRBV9 with TRBJ2-5, with 12 bases identical to TRBD2. V shed 3 bases and J 1 base; nucleotides not matched to a gene: 4. CDR1 and CDR2 from the germline V gene are SGDLS and YYNGEE. The CDR3 has 16 amino acids. CDR3 protein: CASSGGLAGRQETQYF. The CDR3 nucleotides are TGTGCCAGCAGCGGCGGACTAGCGGGGCGCCAAGAGACCCAGTACTTC.

A few counts support this clone. DNA of the CDR3: TGTGCCAGCAGCTTATGGGCTAGCGGAAAATACGAGCAGTACTTC. Translation: CASSLWASGKYEQYF. The chain combines TRBV7-2 with TRBJ2-7; 7 bases are a match to TRBD2. The CDR3 has 15 amino acids. The trim removed 2 bases at V and 4 bases at J, leaving 8 bases unmatched. Germline assignment: CDR1 SGHTA and CDR2 FQGNSA.

This rearrangement joins TRBV7-2 to TRBJ2-3; TRBD2 matches at 15 bases. The CDR3 length is 18 residues. J gave up 1 base and V 4 bases, and 6 bases lay outside the gene matches. The germline gives CDR1 SGHTA, CDR2 FQGNSA. This CDR3 reads CASSWTSGGAVGTDTQYF. The CDR3 nucleotides are TGTGCCAGCAGCTGGACTAGCGGGGGGGCGGTGGGCACAGATACGCAGTATTTT.

The V call is TRBV25-1, the J call TRBJ2-1, with 11 bases matching TRBD1. This CDR3 has 16 amino acids. The trim removed 5 bases at V and 9 bases at J, leaving 12 bases unmatched. In germline, CDR1 is MGHDK, CDR2 SYGVNS. The CDR3 here is CASSPPGTGGSGEQFF. The CDR3 DNA reads as TGTGCCAGCAGTCCCCCCGGGACAGGGGGTTCCGGTGAGCAGTTCTTC.

The table lists this clone with a few counts. V usage is TRBV7-3 and J usage is TRBJ2-1; D is ambiguous. Deletions cut 5 bases from V and 0 bases from J, with 14 bases between. The CDR3 consists of 16 residues. Germline CDR1 SGHTA, CDR2 FQGTGA. The CDR3 sequence: CASSTSLRGSYNEQFF. The DNA of the CDR3 is TGTGCCAGCAGCACCAGCCTCCGCGGCTCCTACAATGAGCAGTTCTTC.